This T cell receptor (beta chain) is drawn from a study of blood T cells in healthy people across ages. Donor samples were obtained from healthy Caucasian individuals from Russia, aged about 6 to 100. Study-level findings and limits: Higher diversity and more naive CD4+ cells were features of long-lived donors, compared to aged donors.

This clonotype has a handful of counts. Its antigen is currently unknown. Next came a second PCR, run for about 7 to 12 cycles, which used a sample-barcoded 5' primer along with a J-beta primer mix. TCRdb used MiXCR to reprocess the 5' RACE reads, holding one entry per CDR3 protein. The sample carries 650,000 to 800,000 distinct CDR3 sequences, roughly 44% recorded once. Trimming removed 0 bases at V and 8 bases at J, with 4 bases between. This CDR3 comprises 11 residues. Germline V gene lookup returns CDR1 SGHTA and CDR2 FQGNSA. V is TRBV7-2 and J is TRBJ1-2; no reliable D call. What was sequenced was blood. The receptor comes from a man in his sixties in good health. The CDR3 DNA sequence: TGTGCCAGCAGCTTAGCGCAAGGCTACACCTTC. This translates into CASSLAQGYTF.